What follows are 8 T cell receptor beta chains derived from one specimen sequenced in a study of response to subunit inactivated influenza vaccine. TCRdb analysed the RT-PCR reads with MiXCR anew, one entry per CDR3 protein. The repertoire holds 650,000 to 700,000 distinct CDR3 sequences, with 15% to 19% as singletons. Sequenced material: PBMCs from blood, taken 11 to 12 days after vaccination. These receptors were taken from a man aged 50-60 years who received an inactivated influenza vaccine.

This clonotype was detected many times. CDR3 in DNA: TGTGCCAGCAGCTCGGTGGAGACCCAGTACTTC. It translates to CASSSVETQYF. V gene TRBV7-9 combines with J gene TRBJ2-5, with no clear D. Germline CDR1 and CDR2: SEHNR and FQNEAQ (reference sequence). V was trimmed by 4 bases and J by 5 bases, leaving 5 bases between them. This CDR3 has 11 amino acids.

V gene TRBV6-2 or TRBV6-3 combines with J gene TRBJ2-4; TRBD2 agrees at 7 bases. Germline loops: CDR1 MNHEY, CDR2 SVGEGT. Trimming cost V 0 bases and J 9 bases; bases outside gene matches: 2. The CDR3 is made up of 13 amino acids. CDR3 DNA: TGTGCCAGCAGTTACTCGGGGGGGTTCATTCAGTACTTC. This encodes CASSYSGGFIQYF.

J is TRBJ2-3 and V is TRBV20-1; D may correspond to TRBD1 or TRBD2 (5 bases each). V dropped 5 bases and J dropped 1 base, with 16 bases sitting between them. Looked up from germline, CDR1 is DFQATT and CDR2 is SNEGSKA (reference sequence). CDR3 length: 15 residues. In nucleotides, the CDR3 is TGCAGTGCTTCCTCCCGGGGCGGACGCACAGATACGCAGTATTTT. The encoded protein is CSASSRGGRTDTQYF.

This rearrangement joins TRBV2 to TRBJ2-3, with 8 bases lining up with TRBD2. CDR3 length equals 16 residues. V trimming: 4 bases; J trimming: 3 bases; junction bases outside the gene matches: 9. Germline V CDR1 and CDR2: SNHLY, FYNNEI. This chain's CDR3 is CASSGPGLVKTDTQYF. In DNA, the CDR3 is TGTGCCAGCAGTGGGCCGGGACTAGTGAAGACAGATACGCAGTATTTT.

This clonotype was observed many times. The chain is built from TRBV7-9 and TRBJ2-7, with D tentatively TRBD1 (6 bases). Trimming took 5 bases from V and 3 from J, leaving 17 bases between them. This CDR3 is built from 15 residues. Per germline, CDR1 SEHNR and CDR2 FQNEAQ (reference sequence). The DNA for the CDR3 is TGTGCCAGCAGCCCAGGGGTAAGGGCACTCTACGAGCAGTACTTC. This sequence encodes CASSPGVRALYEQYF.

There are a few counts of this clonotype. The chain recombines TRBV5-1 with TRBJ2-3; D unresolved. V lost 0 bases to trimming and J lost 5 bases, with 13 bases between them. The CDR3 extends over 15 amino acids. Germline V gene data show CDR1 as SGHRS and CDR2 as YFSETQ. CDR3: CASSLDSGRGDTQYF. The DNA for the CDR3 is TGCGCCAGCAGCTTGGACTCCGGCAGAGGAGATACGCAGTATTTT.

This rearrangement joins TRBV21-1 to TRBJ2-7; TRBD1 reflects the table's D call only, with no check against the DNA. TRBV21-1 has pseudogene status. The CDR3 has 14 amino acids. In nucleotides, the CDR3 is TGTGCCAGCACCTCAGGTACAGGGGCCTACGAGCAGTACTTC. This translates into CASTSGTGAYEQYF.

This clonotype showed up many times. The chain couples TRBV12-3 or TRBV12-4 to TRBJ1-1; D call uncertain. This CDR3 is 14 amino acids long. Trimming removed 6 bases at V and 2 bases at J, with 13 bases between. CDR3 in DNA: TGTGCCAGCAGCCCTTTAACCAGAAACACTGAAGCTTTCTTT. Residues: CASSPLTRNTEAFF.